The 8 T cell receptor beta chains presented below share a single source sample, sequenced in a study of cytomegalovirus exposure and HLA in healthy donors. The PCR used 60 Vbeta and 13 Jbeta primers. Only in-frame clones appear in the TCRdb table, and some are missing; sequencing was by immunoSEQ multiplex PCR. The table records more than 100,000 clones, around four fifths of them present only once. Material for sequencing was PBMCs. The receptors shown here come from a man aged 40-49 years in good health and CMV-seronegative.

Notes on this clone: This sample includes further DNA sequences coding for the same CDR3. This chain uses TRBV19 with TRBJ1-5; D possibly corresponds to TRBD1 (6 bases). V was clipped by 8 bases and J by 0 bases, with 11 bases between them. This CDR3 is 14 amino acids long. The germline gives CDR1 LNHDA, CDR2 SQIVND (reference sequence). The CDR3 here is CASSGQYSNQPQHF. The CDR3 DNA reads TGTGCCAGTTCCGGACAGTATAGCAATCAGCCCCAGCATTTT.

The chain carries TRBV18 and TRBJ2-1; possibly TRBD1 for D (5 bases). Germline CDR1 KGHSH, CDR2 LQKENI. V shed 3 bases and J shed 7 bases, with 7 bases lying between them. The length of the CDR3 is 12 residues. In DNA form, the CDR3 reads TGTGCCAGCTCACCCGACAGAAATGAGCAGTTCTTC. Protein: CASSPDRNEQFF.

The rearrangement joins TRBV7-2 to TRBJ1-6; 9 bases agree with TRBD1. Germline assignment: CDR1 SGHTA and CDR2 FQGNSA. The V gene end was trimmed by 4 bases and the J gene end by 2 bases; junction bases not matched to a gene: 3. The CDR3 has 16 residues. CDR3: CASSSGQGTYNSPLHF. CDR3 DNA: TGTGCCAGCAGCTCCGGACAGGGGACCTATAATTCACCCCTCCACTTT. The variable domain in full, with the rest retrieved from reference TRBV7-2 and TRBJ1-6, is GAGVSQSPSNKVTEKGKDVELRCDPISGHTALYWYRQSLGQGLEFLIYFQGNSAPDKSGLPSDRFSAERTGGSVSTLTIQRTQQEDSAVYLCASSSGQGTYNSPLHFGNGTRLTVT.

V gene TRBV9 combines with J gene TRBJ2-3; 8 bases map to TRBD2. CDR1 is SGDLS, CDR2 YYNGEE, per germline. The CDR3 runs to 17 residues. Trimming removed 0 bases from V and 2 bases from J; junction bases left unmatched: 8. CDR3 amino acids: CASSVERAGVITDTQYF. The CDR3 region has the DNA TGTGCCAGCAGCGTAGAAAGAGCGGGGGTAATCACAGATACGCAGTATTTT.

V and J are TRBV4-3 and TRBJ2-1; 12 bases agree with TRBD2. Germline CDR1 LGHNA, CDR2 YSLEER. The length of the CDR3 is 15 residues. V shed 1 base, J shed 10 bases, and the junction held 5 bases outside the gene matches. The CDR3 loop is CASSQGLAGVYEQFF. The DNA for the CDR3 is TGCGCCAGCAGCCAAGGACTAGCGGGAGTATACGAGCAGTTCTTC.

The chain links TRBV7-2 to TRBJ2-4; 12 bases align to TRBD2. Germline V gene sequence: CDR1 SGHTA, CDR2 FQGNSA. V lost 1 base, J lost 6 bases, and 7 bases stayed unmatched. The CDR3 length is 17 residues. CDR3 nucleotides: TGTGCCAGCAGCTTAGGCCCTAGCGGGGGGGCCGGAAACATTCAGTACTTC. Its translation is CASSLGPSGGAGNIQYF.

In DNA form, the CDR3 reads TGTGCCAGCAGTTCCCGACAGGGCGGTCAGCCCCAGCATTTT. Its protein product is CASSSRQGGQPQHF. This chain links TRBV27 with TRBJ1-5, with TRBD1 identical over 7 bases. This CDR3 contains 14 residues. Germline loops: CDR1 MNHEY, CDR2 SMNVEV (reference sequence). With 4 bases clipped from V and 6 bases from J, the junction kept 6 bases outside the gene matches.

This clone was observed once. The chain carries TRBV11-1 and TRBJ2-7; TRBD1 might be the D (5 bases). This CDR3 comprises 12 residues. CDR1 SGHAT and CDR2 FQDESV come from the germline V gene (reference sequence). V lost 1 base and J 7 bases, leaving 8 bases between the germline ends. CDR3 DNA: TGTGCCAGCAGCTTAGGGGGCTGGGAGCAGTACTTC. Its translation: CASSLGGWEQYF.